One sample yielded the 19 T cell receptor beta chains listed below, sequenced in a study of radiotherapy plus CTLA-4 blockade in lung cancer. The method was immunoSEQ multiplex PCR; TCRdb's version includes in-frame clones alone and lacks a portion of them. The sample records around 110,000 clones, approximately 90% being singletons. The material was peripheral blood, obtained from a patient treated with radiotherapy plus ipilimumab. These receptors all come from a human donor with non-small cell lung cancer that progressed on radiotherapy plus ipilimumab.

V gene TRBV15 combines with J gene TRBJ2-5, with unresolved D. The CDR3 loop spans 13 amino acids. The V end was cut by 3 bases, the J end by 4 bases, with 9 bases between. CDR1 and CDR2 from the germline V gene are LNHNV and YYDKDF (reference sequence). The CDR3 DNA reads as TGTGCCACCAGCAGGGCGGCAGGAGAGACCCAGTACTTC. Translating it yields CATSRAAGETQYF.

The CDR3, as DNA: TGTGCCAGCTCACCGGTGGGCTCTGGGGCCAACGTCCTGACTTTC. Translated, it gives CASSPVGSGANVLTF. The rearrangement joins TRBV18 to TRBJ2-6; D unclear. The CDR3 consists of 15 residues. Germline V lookup: CDR1 KGHSH, CDR2 LQKENI. V was trimmed by 3 bases and J by 0 bases, leaving 6 bases between them.

This sequence joins TRBV6-1 and TRBJ1-5; D gene uncertain. Trimming pared 2 bases from V and 15 bases from J, leaving 14 bases between. Germline assignment: CDR1 MNHNS and CDR2 SASEGT. The CDR3 extends over 12 amino acids. CDR3 nucleotides: TGTGCCAGCAGTGAATGGGAGACGGTATTGCATTTT. Translated: CASSEWETVLHF.

By sample share, this clone is medium-sized. The chain combines TRBV6-6 with TRBJ2-7; D is unresolved. This CDR3 region has 14 residues. Germline CDR1 MNHNY, CDR2 SVGAGI (reference sequence). V lost 2 bases and J 2 bases, leaving 10 bases between the germline ends. The CDR3 bases are TGTGCCAGCAGTTACGGCGGCAGGACCTACGAGCAGTACTTC. This sequence encodes CASSYGGRTYEQYF.

The chain carries TRBV5-6 and TRBJ1-4, with 7 bases aligning to TRBD1. V was clipped by 4 bases and J by 7 bases; unmatched bases: 10. The CDR3 is made up of 15 amino acids. Germline V CDR1 and CDR2: SGHDT, YYEEEE. DNA of the CDR3: TGTGCCAGCAGCAGCCTCGGGACAGTCTTTGAAAAACTGTTTTTT. The encoded protein is CASSSLGTVFEKLFF.

The V call is TRBV19, the J call TRBJ2-1, with D perhaps being TRBD1 or TRBD2 (5 bases each). The CDR3 sequence is 15 residues long. The germline gives CDR1 LNHDA, CDR2 SQIVND (reference sequence). V was shortened by 6 bases and J by 0 bases, with 12 bases between the two germline ends. The CDR3 loop is CASRLAGSSYNEQFF. The DNA of the CDR3 is TGTGCCAGTAGACTTGCAGGGAGCTCCTACAATGAGCAGTTCTTC.

The chain is built from TRBV5-1 and TRBJ1-1, with D possibly TRBD1 on 5 matching bases. The length of the CDR3 is 16 residues. Trimming removed 0 bases at V and 0 bases at J, with 12 bases between. Germline V gene data show CDR1 as SGHRS and CDR2 as YFSETQ. CDR3: CASSLVAGVVNTEAFF. CDR3 bases: TGCGCCAGCAGCTTGGTGGCGGGGGTGGTGAACACTGAAGCTTTCTTT.

The chain uses TRBV7-3 and TRBJ2-2, with D uncertain. V lost 2 bases to trimming and J lost 9 bases, with 13 bases between them. The CDR3 has 14 amino acids. Germline V CDR1 and CDR2: SGHTA, FQGTGA. In nucleotides, the CDR3 is TGTGCCAGCAGCTTAGGTCCGGGTACCAGGGAGCTGTTTTTT. This translates into CASSLGPGTRELFF.

The V call is TRBV9, the J call TRBJ1-2; 7 bases agree with TRBD1. CDR3 size: 18 residues. J was trimmed by 8 bases and V by 4 bases; bases with no gene match: 23. The germline V gene encodes CDR1 SGDLS and CDR2 YYNGEE. As DNA, the CDR3 is TGTGCCAGCAGCCCCTCGATAGGGCGAACAGGGGAGGTGAGGGGCTACACCTTC. It specifies CASSPSIGRTGEVRGYTF.

This CDR3 is CASGFGRPGNTIYF. CDR3 nucleotides: TGTGCTAGTGGTTTTGGCCGGCCTGGAAACACCATATATTTT. This chain joins TRBV12-5 and TRBJ1-3; D uncertain. The CDR3 consists of 14 residues. Looked up from germline, CDR1 is LGHNT and CDR2 is FRNRAP. V lost 3 bases and J 2 bases, leaving 8 bases between the germline ends.

The CDR3, as DNA: TGTGCCAGCAGCCAAGAAGTAGGGTACGAGCAGTACTTC. Translated, it gives CASSQEVGYEQYF. The chain employs TRBV4-2 and TRBJ2-7; D not resolved. The V end lost 0 bases, the J end lost 4 bases, and 7 bases lay between the germline ends. Germline V gives CDR1 LGHNA, CDR2 YNFKEQ. The CDR3 has 13 amino acids.

This chain links TRBV4-1 with TRBJ2-7; D remains unclear. Deletions cut 0 bases from V and 7 bases from J, with 16 bases between. The V gene's germline CDR1 is MGHRA and CDR2 YSYEKL. CDR3 size: 15 residues. The CDR3 coding sequence is TGCGCCAGCAGCCAAGAAGGTCTACCCCTACGTGAGCAGTACTTC. This translates into CASSQEGLPLREQYF.

This sequence joins TRBV6-5 and TRBJ1-1; D not certain. CDR3 length equals 11 residues. Germline V gene data show CDR1 as MNHEY and CDR2 as SVGAGI. Between the trimmed V and J ends, which lost 10 bases and 8 bases, there was a span of 14 bases. The CDR3 sequence: CATRALTEAFF. The CDR3 DNA sequence: TGTGCCACCCGGGCCCTAACCGAAGCTTTCTTT.

The V call is TRBV7-9, the J call TRBJ2-7; D is unclear. V was trimmed by 5 bases and J by 3 bases, leaving 11 bases between them. Germline CDR1 and CDR2: SEHNR and FQNEAQ (reference sequence). The CDR3 totals 13 residues. Here the CDR3 DNA reads TGTGCCAGCAGCCCGCTAACTGACTACGAGCAGTACTTC. This gives the protein CASSPLTDYEQYF.

This clone was found once. This rearrangement joins TRBV2 to TRBJ2-5; 9 positions match TRBD1. The V gene end was trimmed by 4 bases and the J gene end by 2 bases; junction bases not matched to a gene: 5. The germline V gene encodes CDR1 SNHLY and CDR2 FYNNEI. This CDR3 region has 15 residues. The CDR3 loop is CASSADRGNQETQYF. The CDR3 coding sequence is TGTGCCAGCAGTGCCGACAGGGGGAATCAAGAGACCCAGTACTTC.

The chain employs TRBV2 and TRBJ2-1; D is uncertain. The germline CDR1 and CDR2 sequences are SNHLY and FYNNEI. V lost 7 bases and J lost 7, with 8 bases in between. The CDR3 runs to 11 residues. Written as DNA, the CDR3 is TGTGCCAGCAAGGAAGGTAATGAGCAGTTCTTC. Translating gives CASKEGNEQFF.

The V gene is TRBV2, the J gene TRBJ1-4; the D gene is possibly TRBD1 (5 bases). The CDR3 contains 12 residues. V was pared by 8 bases and J by 6 bases, with 10 bases between. Per the germline V gene, CDR1 is SNHLY and CDR2 is FYNNEI. The CDR3 here is CASGGGDEKLFF. The DNA for the CDR3 is TGTGCCAGCGGCGGGGGGGATGAAAAACTGTTTTTT.

The rearrangement links TRBV28 to TRBJ2-7, with TRBD2 as a possible D gene (5 bases). V lost 3 bases and J 3 bases, leaving 12 bases between the germline ends. The germline V gene encodes CDR1 MDHEN and CDR2 SYDVKM. This CDR3 is built from 14 residues. The CDR3 spells CASSFGPGIYEQYF. DNA for the CDR3: TGTGCCAGCAGTTTCGGACCCGGGATCTACGAGCAGTACTTC.

The chain recombines TRBV5-1 with TRBJ2-3; 7 nucleotides match TRBD2. Germline V gene lookup returns CDR1 SGHRS and CDR2 YFSETQ. The CDR3 runs to 15 residues. V trimming: 1 base; J trimming: 1 base; junction bases outside the gene matches: 3. The CDR3: CASSLTSEGTDTQYF. The CDR3 region has the DNA TGCGCCAGCAGCTTGACTAGCGAAGGCACAGATACGCAGTATTTT.